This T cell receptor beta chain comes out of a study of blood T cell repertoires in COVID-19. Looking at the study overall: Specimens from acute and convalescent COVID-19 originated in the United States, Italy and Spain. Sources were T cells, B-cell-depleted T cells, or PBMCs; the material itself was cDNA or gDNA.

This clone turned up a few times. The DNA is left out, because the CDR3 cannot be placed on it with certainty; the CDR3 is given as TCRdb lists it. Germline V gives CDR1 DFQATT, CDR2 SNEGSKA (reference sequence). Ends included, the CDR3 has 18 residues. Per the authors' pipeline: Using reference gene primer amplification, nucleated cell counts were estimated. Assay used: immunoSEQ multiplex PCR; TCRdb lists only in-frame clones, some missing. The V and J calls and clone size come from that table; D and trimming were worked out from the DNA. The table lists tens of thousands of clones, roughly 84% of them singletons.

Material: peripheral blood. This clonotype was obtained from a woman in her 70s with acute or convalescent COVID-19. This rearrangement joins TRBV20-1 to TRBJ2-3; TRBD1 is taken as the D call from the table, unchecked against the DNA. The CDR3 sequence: CSASPLPLFWQYTDTQYF.